This T cell receptor (beta chain) was sequenced for a study of cytomegalovirus exposure and HLA in healthy donors. On the study more broadly: In a previous analysis, some 110 million unique TCR beta sequences were found from 170 million or so T cells. The Caucasian-associated ancestry cluster held 65% to 85% of a few hundred genotyped donors.

Primers for the PCR totalled 60 Vbeta and 13 Jbeta. Using immunoSEQ multiplex PCR, the repertoire was profiled, and TCRdb retains in-frame clones only, with some absent. This sample carries around 49,000 clones, around 80% of them seen once, and the ten largest clones take around 8%. The CDR3 extends over 15 amino acids. The junction had 7 bases not matched to a gene; V was cut back by 6 bases and J by 7 bases. Per the germline V gene, CDR1 is SNHLY and CDR2 is FYNNEI. General study findings and limits: When analyzed later, a missense DCLRE1C variant was found to be linked to TCR beta V- and J-gene trimming. Presence/absence analyses took donor sequencing depth as roughly uniform.

To note about this clone: Its antigen is currently unknown.

The source is a man aged 25-45 years in good health and CMV-seropositive. The V gene is TRBV2, the J gene TRBJ2-3; TRBD2 agrees at 13 bases. What was sequenced was PBMCs. The CDR3 DNA reads TGTGCCAGCAGCTTACTAGCGGGGGGGCCGAATACGCAGTATTTT. Protein product: CASSLLAGGPNTQYF.